These 5 T cell receptor beta chains came from one sample sequenced in a study of cytomegalovirus exposure and HLA in healthy donors. PCR amplification relied on 60 Vbeta primers (plus 13 Jbeta primers). TCRdb's table, derived via immunoSEQ multiplex PCR, lists solely in-frame clones and lacks some. This sample has about 140,000 clones, with over 75% found just once. The sample comprised PBMCs. The source of these receptors is a woman in her thirties in good health and CMV-seronegative.

This chain uses TRBV16 with TRBJ2-4; 10 nucleotides agree with TRBD1. Trimming cost V 4 bases and J 0 bases; bases outside gene matches: 9. This CDR3 contains 18 residues. Germline V gene sequence: CDR1 KGHSY, CDR2 FQNENV. The CDR3, as DNA: TGTGCCAGCAGCCGATCCGGGACAGGGGTTCTAGCCAAAAACATTCAGTACTTC. Translating it yields CASSRSGTGVLAKNIQYF.

This clone was recorded a few times. The chain recombines TRBV5-1 with TRBJ2-2; D is possibly TRBD1 (7 bases). Germline V gene sequence: CDR1 SGHRS, CDR2 YFSETQ. V lost 3 bases to trimming and J lost 4 bases, with 13 bases between them. The CDR3 contains 15 residues. The CDR3 region is CASSYQQGGTGELFF. The CDR3 region has the DNA TGCGCCAGCAGCTACCAGCAGGGGGGCACCGGGGAGCTGTTTTTT.

The rearrangement joins TRBV9 to TRBJ2-3; TRBD1 matches at 12 bases. This CDR3 region has 19 residues. V trimming: 4 bases; J trimming: 5 bases; junction bases outside the gene matches: 17. The germline V gene encodes CDR1 SGDLS and CDR2 YYNGEE. CDR3 protein: CASSPWAGPGQGAGDTQYF. CDR3 DNA sequence: TGTGCCAGCAGCCCGTGGGCCGGACCGGGACAGGGGGCTGGAGATACGCAGTATTTT.

V and J are TRBV27 and TRBJ1-2; TRBD1 aligns across 9 bases. CDR3 length: 15 residues. Germline CDR1 and CDR2: MNHEY and SMNVEV (reference sequence). V shed 4 bases and J 4 bases; nucleotides not matched to a gene: 7. The CDR3 sequence is CASSSWTGDVYGYTF. The CDR3 DNA follows: TGTGCCAGCAGTTCCTGGACAGGGGACGTCTATGGCTACACCTTC.

The chain recombines TRBV5-1 with TRBJ1-5, with D perhaps TRBD1 (6 bases). From germline, CDR1 is SGHRS and CDR2 YFSETQ. This CDR3 contains 16 residues. Deletions cut 4 bases from V and 2 bases from J, with 16 bases between. The CDR3 spells CASSPEGGGGNQPQHF. The CDR3 nucleotides read TGCGCCAGCAGCCCCGAAGGGGGGGGTGGCAATCAGCCCCAGCATTTT.